The clone carrying this T cell receptor beta chain turned up a few times. This sample is drawn from a study of blood T cell repertoires in COVID-19. The protocol was immunoSEQ multiplex PCR, while the TCRdb copy is restricted to in-frame clones and leaves out a portion. The data hold some 110,000 clones, with more than 75% observed a single time. The sequence came from a man in his forties with acute or convalescent COVID-19. The sequenced material came from peripheral blood.

Written as DNA, the CDR3 is TGTGCCAGCAGCTCTGGGACTAGCGGTAGCACAGATACGCAGTATTTT. Residues: CASSSGTSGSTDTQYF. V gene TRBV5-4 combines with J gene TRBJ2-3, with 11 bases fitting TRBD2. The germline V gene has CDR1 SGHNT and CDR2 YYREEE (reference sequence). The V segment lost 3 bases and the J segment 0 bases; nucleotides outside the gene matches: 3. The CDR3 extends over 16 amino acids.